The present T cell receptor beta chain was sequenced within a study of T-cell memory formation after mild COVID-19. Study findings and constraints: Later expanders leaned CD4+, whereas clones that contracted between day 15 and 85 were balanced CD4/CD8.

5'RACE, which relied on constant-segment primers, yielded TCR alpha and TCR beta cDNA libraries carrying sample barcodes and UMIs. TCRdb called the 5' RACE reads again in MiXCR, with one record for every CDR3 protein. The data contain about 340,000 distinct CDR3 sequences, 20% to 25% of them singletons. V lost 2 bases and J 5 bases, leaving 20 bases between the germline ends. The length of the CDR3 is 16 residues. Germline V gene sequence: CDR1 SGHRS, CDR2 YFSETQ. As regards this clonotype: Its antigen is unknown.

This chain uses TRBV5-1 with TRBJ2-7; D is possibly TRBD1 or TRBD2 (5 bases each). This TCR was sampled from an adult woman who had mild COVID-19 (a few samples of this study predate the infection). Cell type and time point are not known. Sequencing was carried out using PBMCs or a T cell subset sorted from them (not recorded which). The CDR3 loop is CASSFRLGPPRDEQYF. For the CDR3, the DNA is TGCGCCAGCAGCTTCCGGTTGGGACCCCCTCGGGACGAGCAGTACTTC. Filled out from reference TRBV5-1 and TRBJ2-7, the complete variable domain reads KAGVTQTPRYLIKTRGQQVTLSCSPISGHRSVSWYQQTPGQGLQFLFEYFSETQRNKGNFPGRFSGRQFSNSRSEMNVSTLELGDSALYLCASSFRLGPPRDEQYFGPGTRLTVT.